These 3 T cell receptor beta chains originate from one sample sequenced in a study of T-cell reconstitution after alpha-beta-depleted transplantation in children. The authors prepared the TCRbeta library with unique molecular identifiers. MiXCR, applied by TCRdb to the PCR reads, yields one record per CDR3 protein. The sample yields nearly 550,000 distinct CDR3 sequences, 15% to 20% seen once. The sequences come from PBMCs from the stem cell graft donor, collected from the stem cell graft. These receptors all stem from a human donor who donated a stem cell graft to a child with acute lymphoblastic leukemia.

This clonotype was detected a few times. This chain links TRBV20-1 with TRBJ2-7, with TRBD1 matching over 7 bases. This CDR3 has 14 amino acids. With V trimmed by 3 bases and J by 9 bases, 14 bases remained unmatched. Germline V gene sequence: CDR1 DFQATT, CDR2 SNEGSKA (reference sequence). The DNA of the CDR3 is TGCAGTGCTAGTCGTCCACAGGGGCCCAGGGGGCAGTACTTC. It translates to CSASRPQGPRGQYF.

The rearrangement joins TRBV9 to TRBJ1-3; TRBD1 might be the D (5 bases). The CDR3 loop spans 15 amino acids. V was trimmed by 2 bases and J by 0 bases, leaving 9 bases between them. Germline CDR1 is SGDLS and CDR2 is YYNGEE. CDR3 sequence: CASSVGGNSGNTIYF. In DNA, the CDR3 is TGTGCCAGCAGCGTGGGGGGTAACTCTGGAAACACCATATATTTT.

In its sample, this clonotype was seen a few times. The V and J genes are TRBV12-3 or TRBV12-4 and TRBJ1-2; tentatively, D is TRBD1 (6 bases). The CDR3 has 17 amino acids. Trimming cost V 5 bases and J 8 bases, with 27 bases left between them. In nucleotides, the CDR3 is TGTGCCAGCAGTCCCGAATACCCGGGGACATCAGGCTTAGGCTACACCTTC. Translation gives CASSPEYPGTSGLGYTF.